This T cell receptor (beta chain) was obtained from a study of T cell repertoires in cytomegalovirus infection. At the level of the study: Public TCR beta signatures were indicative of both CMV infection and a matching HLA type. Broader study findings: HLA-C-restricted TCR beta clonotypes specific for CMV led the ex vivo response. CMV carriers with the relevant HLA were identified by cumulative public TCR beta family frequency.

Concerning this clonotype itself: Its matching antigen is unknown.

MiXCR, applied by TCRdb to the reads, yields one record per CDR3 protein. Here the sample spans about 200,000 distinct CDR3 sequences, nearly 9.5% being singletons. Trimming at V came to 4 bases and at J to 9 bases, leaving 4 bases not matched to a gene. The CDR3 sequence is 14 residues long. Germline V gene data show CDR1 as MDHEN and CDR2 as SYDVKM. The source of this sequence is a human donor in good health (CMV status not recorded). Some clones in this sample may be carry-over from other donors' samples. The chain employs TRBV28 and TRBJ2-1; 12 bases are a match to TRBD1. Material for sequencing was PBMCs. CDR3 sequence reads: CASSSPGQGAEQFF. The CDR3 region has the DNA TGTGCCAGCAGTTCCCCGGGACAGGGGGCTGAGCAGTTCTTC. The full variable domain, rest sourced from reference TRBV28 and TRBJ2-1, is DVKVTQSSRYLVKRTGEKVFLECVQDMDHENMFWYRQDPGLGLRLIYFSYDVKMKEKGDIPEGYSVSREKKERFSLILESASTNQTSMYLCASSSPGQGAEQFFGPGTRLTVL.